The next 29 T cell receptor beta chains were all read from a single sample in a study of CD8 T cells in Susac syndrome. When the RNA was reverse transcribed, random hexamers were used with an input of roughly 0.45 to 1 ug. TCRdb used MiXCR to reprocess the immunoSEQ multiplex PCR reads, holding one entry per CDR3 protein. The data hold over 150,000 distinct CDR3 sequences, with around 96% observed a single time. The sample consisted of CD4+ T cells from PBMCs. All receptors derive from a human donor with multiple sclerosis.

This clonotype was seen just once. The CDR3 sequence is CASSPPTGTGPYEQYF. CDR3 in DNA: TGTGCCAGCAGCCCACCGACCGGGACTGGACCCTACGAGCAGTACTTC. The V gene is TRBV5-6, the J gene TRBJ2-7; D possibly corresponds to TRBD2 (6 bases). The CDR3 contains 16 residues. The germline CDR1 and CDR2 sequences are SGHDT and YYEEEE. V was shortened by 4 bases and J by 2 bases, with 19 bases between the two germline ends. The whole variable domain, remainder taken from reference TRBV5-6 and TRBJ2-7, is DAGVTQSPTHLIKTRGQQVTLRCSPKSGHDTVSWYQQALGQGPQFIFQYYEEEERQRGNFPDRFSGHQFPNYSSELNVNALLLGDSALYLCASSPPTGTGPYEQYFGPGTRLTVT.

This chain connects TRBV12-3 or TRBV12-4 to TRBJ2-5; D remains ambiguous. The CDR3 has 12 amino acids. Deletions cut 6 bases from V and 12 bases from J, with 17 bases between. The CDR3 bases are TGTGCCAGCAGCCTTCTCCACTCTCCTGAGTACTTC. Its translation is CASSLLHSPEYF.

The sample holds one count of this clonotype. This chain joins TRBV12-3 or TRBV12-4 and TRBJ2-1; TRBD2 is a possible D gene (6 bases). The CDR3 has 15 amino acids. With 5 bases removed from V and 1 base from J, the gap between germline ends came to 12 bases. Here the CDR3 DNA reads TGTGCCAGCAGTCCTCGCGGGATATCCTACAATGAGCAGTTCTTC. It specifies CASSPRGISYNEQFF.

The chain combines TRBV30 with TRBJ1-6; D not certain. V lost 0 bases, J lost 9 bases, and 6 bases lay in between. The CDR3 spans 12 residues. From germline, CDR1 is GTSNPN and CDR2 SVGIG (reference sequence). The CDR3 DNA reads TGTGCCTGGAGTGTAACAGCTTCACCCCTCCACTTT. Amino acid sequence: CAWSVTASPLHF.

In its sample, this clonotype was seen once. The chain has TRBV12-5 and TRBJ2-5; D ambiguous. V was trimmed by 1 base and J by 2 bases, leaving 5 bases between them. The CDR3 length is 13 residues. Germline V gene data show CDR1 as LGHNT and CDR2 as FRNRAP. In nucleotides, the CDR3 is TGTGCTAGTGGTTTGGCCCTACAAGAGACCCAGTACTTC. It is translated as CASGLALQETQYF.

V is TRBV19 and J is TRBJ2-4; D possibly corresponds to TRBD2 (5 bases). Germline CDR1 LNHDA, CDR2 SQIVND (reference sequence). V was cut by 7 bases and J by 0 bases, with 13 bases left in between. The CDR3 length is 15 residues. The CDR3 sequence is CASTPPGLAKNIQYF. CDR3 DNA sequence: TGTGCCAGTACCCCGCCCGGACTAGCCAAAAACATTCAGTACTTC.

The chain links TRBV30 to TRBJ1-2, with TRBD1 as a possible D gene (5 bases). V lost 0 bases and J 4 bases, leaving 18 bases between the germline ends. There are 16 residues in the CDR3. Looked up from germline, CDR1 is GTSNPN and CDR2 is SVGIG (reference sequence). The DNA for the CDR3 is TGTGCCTGGAGTGTACGGGACTCCTCCCACGGCTATGGCTACACCTTC. Amino acids: CAWSVRDSSHGYGYTF.

This clonotype was found once. V and J are TRBV12-3 or TRBV12-4 and TRBJ1-1; D ambiguous. V was pared by 3 bases and J by 3 bases, with 11 bases between. The CDR3 contains 14 residues. The CDR3 DNA sequence: TGTGCCAGCAGTTTTTCGGGCGGGGACACTGAAGCTTTCTTT. Its translation: CASSFSGGDTEAFF.

The chain couples TRBV10-3 to TRBJ1-2; D gene unclear. Germline values: CDR1 ENHRY, CDR2 SYGVKD. The CDR3 is 13 amino acids. V shed 6 bases and J shed 6 bases, with 14 bases lying between them. CDR3 protein: CAIRIKEIDGYTF. The CDR3 DNA follows: TGTGCCATCAGGATTAAAGAAATAGATGGCTACACCTTC.

The genes are TRBV4-1 and TRBJ2-7; no firm D call. Germline CDR1 and CDR2: MGHRA and YSYEKL. The CDR3 contains 14 residues. With 0 bases removed from V and 3 bases from J, the gap between germline ends came to 9 bases. Here the CDR3 DNA reads TGCGCCAGCAGCCAAGATAAAAGGAACTACGAGCAGTACTTC. This gives the protein CASSQDKRNYEQYF.

J is TRBJ2-7 and V is TRBV7-9; 9 bases are shared with TRBD1. The CDR3 contains 16 residues. In germline, CDR1 is SEHNR, CDR2 FQNEAQ (reference sequence). The V and J ends lost 4 bases and 6 bases, in that order; junction bases with no gene match: 13. CDR3 loop: CASSSALRDRAAEQYF. CDR3 nucleotide sequence: TGTGCCAGCAGCTCAGCCCTTCGGGACAGGGCTGCCGAGCAGTACTTC.

This chain uses TRBV7-2 with TRBJ1-6; D not resolved. Germline CDR1 and CDR2: SGHTA and FQGNSA. This CDR3 is 15 amino acids long. V was clipped by 2 bases and J by 10 bases, with 15 bases between them. The CDR3 sequence: CASSLQQSGQSPLHF. As DNA, the CDR3 is TGTGCCAGCAGCTTACAACAAAGTGGCCAGTCACCCCTCCACTTT. The variable domain in full, with the rest retrieved from reference TRBV7-2 and TRBJ1-6, is GAGVSQSPSNKVTEKGKDVELRCDPISGHTALYWYRQSLGQGLEFLIYFQGNSAPDKSGLPSDRFSAERTGGSVSTLTIQRTQQEDSAVYLCASSLQQSGQSPLHFGNGTRLTVT.

This clonotype showed up just once. The V call is TRBV6-4, the J call TRBJ2-3; 7 nucleotides align to TRBD2. The CDR3 has 14 amino acids. Unmatched junction bases numbered 10, after V lost 5 bases and J lost 8 bases. Looked up from germline, CDR1 is MRHNA and CDR2 is SNTAGT. CDR3 sequence reads: CASSLSGDLGTQYF. The CDR3 DNA sequence: TGTGCCAGCAGTTTAAGCGGGGACTTGGGTACGCAGTATTTT.

This clonotype came up once. CDR3 residues: CASSQEFGTGINTQYF. In DNA form, the CDR3 reads TGTGCCAGCAGCCAAGAGTTTGGGACAGGGATAAATACGCAGTATTTT. This chain joins TRBV3-1 and TRBJ2-3; 9 bases match TRBD1. V shed 0 bases, J shed 7 bases, and the junction held 8 bases outside the gene matches. The germline V gene encodes CDR1 LGHDT and CDR2 YNNKEL (reference sequence). The CDR3 runs 16 residues.

The chain recombines TRBV30 with TRBJ1-1; no definite D call. Germline V gene lookup returns CDR1 GTSNPN and CDR2 SVGIG (reference sequence). V lost 5 bases to trimming and J lost 2 bases, with 9 bases between them. The length of the CDR3 is 12 residues. CDR3 coding DNA: TGTGCCTGGGAGGTCGGCAACACTGAAGCTTTCTTT. This gives the protein CAWEVGNTEAFF.

The rearrangement links TRBV9 to TRBJ2-7; D remains ambiguous. The germline CDR1 and CDR2 sequences are SGDLS and YYNGEE. The CDR3 sequence is 13 residues long. Between the trimmed V and J ends, which lost 0 bases and 3 bases, there was a span of 7 bases. In nucleotides, the CDR3 is TGTGCCAGCAGCGTAGCGGCCAACTACGAGCAGTACTTC. Amino acids: CASSVAANYEQYF. Supplemented by reference TRBV9 and TRBJ2-7, the full variable domain reads DSGVTQTPKHLITATGQRVTLRCSPRSGDLSVYWYQQSLDQGLQFLIQYYNGEERAKGNILERFSAQQFPDLHSELNLSSLELGDSALYFCASSVAANYEQYFGPGTRLTVT.

V is TRBV30 and J is TRBJ1-5; a weak D match, TRBD1 (5 bases). Germline V gene lookup returns CDR1 GTSNPN and CDR2 SVGIG (reference sequence). Trimming pared 4 bases from V and 1 base from J, leaving 23 bases between. The CDR3 is 18 amino acids. The CDR3 region has the DNA TGTGCCTGGACCTTCCTCCCTCGGGACGGGATGAGCAATCAGCCCCAGCATTTT. It yields the protein CAWTFLPRDGMSNQPQHF.

The V gene is TRBV2, the J gene TRBJ2-4; TRBD1 matches 12 bases. The CDR3 consists of 15 residues. CDR1 is SNHLY and CDR2 is FYNNEI in the germline V gene. Trimming took 10 bases from V and 4 from J; bases not matched to a gene: 8. In DNA, the CDR3 is TGTGCCACCGCGAAGGGACAGGGGGCTAAAAACATTCAGTACTTC. It yields the protein CATAKGQGAKNIQYF.

The J gene is TRBJ2-1, the V gene TRBV5-1; 15 bases are a match to TRBD2. The CDR3 runs to 15 residues. After removal of 4 bases from V and 9 bases from J, the junction contained 5 bases not matched to a gene. CDR1 and CDR2 from the germline V gene are SGHRS and YFSETQ. The CDR3 DNA reads as TGCGCCAGCAGCAAACCGGGACTAGCGGGAGGTGAGCAGTTCTTC. It encodes CASSKPGLAGGEQFF.

The table lists this clonotype with a count of one. The CDR3 loop reads CSAHLAGLRETQYF. The CDR3 DNA follows: TGCAGTGCACACTTAGCGGGATTGCGGGAGACCCAGTACTTC. The V call is TRBV20-1, the J call TRBJ2-5, with TRBD2 identical over 8 bases. Germline loops: CDR1 DFQATT, CDR2 SNEGSKA (reference sequence). This CDR3 has 14 amino acids. The ends lost 6 bases at V and 5 bases at J; junction bases unmatched: 11.

In DNA form, the CDR3 reads TGTGCCACCAGTGATCCGGCCGAGAACAATGAGCAGTTCTTC. Protein sequence: CATSDPAENNEQFF. The chain uses TRBV24-1 and TRBJ2-1; D ambiguous. Trimming left V 3 bases short and J 5 bases short, with 10 bases between. The germline gives CDR1 KGHDR, CDR2 SFDVKD. The CDR3 has 14 amino acids.

This clonotype was recorded only once. This rearrangement joins TRBV7-9 to TRBJ2-2; a weak D match, TRBD1 (5 bases). CDR1 and CDR2 (germline): SEHNR, FQNEAQ (reference sequence). V lost 1 base and J 4 bases, leaving 10 bases between the germline ends. This CDR3 comprises 15 residues. Here the CDR3 reads CASSLGGLGTGELFF. Here the CDR3 DNA reads TGTGCCAGCAGCTTAGGGGGCCTGGGCACCGGGGAGCTGTTTTTT.

The table lists this clonotype with a count of one. The chain combines TRBV27 with TRBJ2-5; 8 nucleotides agree with TRBD1. CDR1 is MNHEY, CDR2 SMNVEV, per germline (reference sequence). This CDR3 has 15 residues. V lost 8 bases, J lost 5 bases, and 13 bases stayed unmatched. The CDR3 sequence: CASGKSRDRIETQYF. In DNA, the CDR3 is TGTGCCAGCGGAAAATCTAGGGACAGGATCGAGACCCAGTACTTC.

This chain connects TRBV2 to TRBJ2-7; unclear D gene. The CDR3 spans 12 residues. Trimming pared 10 bases from V and 3 bases from J, leaving 13 bases between. Germline loops: CDR1 SNHLY, CDR2 FYNNEI. The CDR3 loop is CATRKGIYEQYF. CDR3 DNA: TGTGCCACCCGGAAGGGCATCTACGAGCAGTACTTC.

This chain links TRBV4-1 with TRBJ2-7; 10 bases line up with TRBD2. In germline, CDR1 is MGHRA, CDR2 YSYEKL. CDR3 length: 17 residues. V lost 0 bases to trimming and J lost 0 bases; unmatched junction nucleotides: 5. CDR3 loop: CASSQEVAGGISYEQYF. DNA of the CDR3: TGCGCCAGCAGCCAAGAGGTAGCGGGAGGTATCTCCTACGAGCAGTACTTC.

The gene calls are TRBV20-1 and TRBJ1-6, with D possibly being TRBD1 (6 bases). CDR1 and CDR2 from the germline V gene are DFQATT and SNEGSKA (reference sequence). The germline V and J ends were trimmed by 6 bases and 9 bases, with 12 bases remaining between them. This CDR3 spans 12 amino acids. The CDR3 reads CSAGHGGSPLHF. The CDR3 coding sequence is TGCAGTGCGGGACATGGGGGTTCACCCCTCCACTTT.

The J gene is TRBJ2-1, the V gene TRBV30; 7 nucleotides agree with TRBD1. The CDR3 extends over 19 amino acids. Germline CDR1 and CDR2: GTSNPN and SVGIG (reference sequence). After removal of 2 bases from V and 0 bases from J, the junction contained 16 bases not matched to a gene. In DNA form, the CDR3 reads TGTGCCTGGAGTCCTTGGACAGGCGTTTACTCCAGCTCCTACAATGAGCAGTTCTTC. Amino acids: CAWSPWTGVYSSSYNEQFF.

The chain couples TRBV30 to TRBJ2-1; 10 bases fit TRBD2. J was trimmed by 10 bases and V by 2 bases; bases with no gene match: 5. The CDR3 loop spans 13 amino acids. Germline loops: CDR1 GTSNPN, CDR2 SVGIG (reference sequence). CDR3 amino acids: CAWSNSGGNEQFF. The CDR3 coding sequence is TGTGCCTGGAGTAATAGCGGGGGGAACGAGCAGTTCTTC. The whole variable domain, remainder taken from reference TRBV30 and TRBJ2-1, is SQTIHQWPATLVQPVGSPLSLECTVEGTSNPNLYWYRQAAGRGLQLLFYSVGIGQISSEVPQNLSASRPQDRQFILSSKKLLLSDSGFYLCAWSNSGGNEQFFGPGTRLTVL.

Only one count was recorded for this clonotype. The J gene is TRBJ2-1, the V gene TRBV6-6; no firm D call. CDR1 is MNHNY, CDR2 SVGAGI, per germline (reference sequence). The V end lost 5 bases, the J end lost 5 bases, and 7 bases lay between the germline ends. The CDR3 is 12 residues long. CDR3 sequence reads: CASSGRDNEQFF. Here the CDR3 DNA reads TGTGCCAGCAGTGGTCGGGACAATGAGCAGTTCTTC.